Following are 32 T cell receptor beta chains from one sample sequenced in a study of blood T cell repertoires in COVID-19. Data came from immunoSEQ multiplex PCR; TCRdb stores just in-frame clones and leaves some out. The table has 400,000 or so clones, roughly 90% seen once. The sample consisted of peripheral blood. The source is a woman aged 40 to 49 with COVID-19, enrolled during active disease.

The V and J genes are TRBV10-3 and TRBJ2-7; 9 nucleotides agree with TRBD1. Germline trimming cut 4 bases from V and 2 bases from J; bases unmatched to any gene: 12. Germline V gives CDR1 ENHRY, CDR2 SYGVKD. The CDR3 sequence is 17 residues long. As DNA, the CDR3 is TGTGCCATCAGTGCGGGTTCAGACCGGGACAGGGCCTACGAGCAGTACTTC. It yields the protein CAISAGSDRDRAYEQYF.

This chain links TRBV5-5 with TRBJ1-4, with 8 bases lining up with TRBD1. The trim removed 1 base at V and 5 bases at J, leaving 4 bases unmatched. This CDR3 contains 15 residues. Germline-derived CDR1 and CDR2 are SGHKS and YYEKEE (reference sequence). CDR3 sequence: CASSLSQGGNEKLFF. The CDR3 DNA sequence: TGTGCCAGCAGCTTGTCACAGGGGGGGAATGAAAAACTGTTTTTT.

The CDR3 sequence: CASRPRGRTLSYNEQFF. The DNA for the CDR3 is TGTGCCAGCAGACCCAGGGGCCGAACTTTATCCTACAATGAGCAGTTCTTC. The chain carries TRBV27 and TRBJ2-1; possible D gene TRBD1, 6 bases. The germline V and J ends were trimmed by 6 bases and 1 base, with 19 bases remaining between them. The germline gives CDR1 MNHEY, CDR2 SMNVEV (reference sequence). This CDR3 comprises 17 residues.

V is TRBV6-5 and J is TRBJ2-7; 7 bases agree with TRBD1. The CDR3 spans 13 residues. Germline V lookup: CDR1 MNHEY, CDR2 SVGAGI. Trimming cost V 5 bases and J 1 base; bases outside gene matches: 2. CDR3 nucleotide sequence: TGTGCCAGCAGTCCGACAGGGTCCTACGAGCAGTACTTC. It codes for CASSPTGSYEQYF.

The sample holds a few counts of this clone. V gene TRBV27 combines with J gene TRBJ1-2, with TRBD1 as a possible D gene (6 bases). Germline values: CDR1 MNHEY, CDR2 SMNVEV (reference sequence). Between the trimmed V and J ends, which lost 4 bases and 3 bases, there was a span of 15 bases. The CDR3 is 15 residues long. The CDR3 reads CASSSETGKYYGYTF. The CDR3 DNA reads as TGTGCCAGCAGTTCCGAGACAGGAAAATACTATGGCTACACCTTC.

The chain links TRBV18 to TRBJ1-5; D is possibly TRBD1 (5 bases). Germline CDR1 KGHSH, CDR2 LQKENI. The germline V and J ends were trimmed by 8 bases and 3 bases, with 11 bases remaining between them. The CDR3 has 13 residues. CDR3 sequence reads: CASATADNQPQHF. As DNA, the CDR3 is TGTGCCAGCGCGACAGCAGACAATCAGCCCCAGCATTTT.

The CDR3 DNA sequence: TGTGCCAGCTCACCCGACAGGGAAAGCTATGGCTACACCTTC. This sequence encodes CASSPDRESYGYTF. This chain joins TRBV18 and TRBJ1-2, with TRBD1 matching over 7 bases. CDR3 length: 14 amino acids. V shed 3 bases and J 4 bases; nucleotides not matched to a gene: 5. CDR1 KGHSH and CDR2 LQKENI come from the germline V gene.

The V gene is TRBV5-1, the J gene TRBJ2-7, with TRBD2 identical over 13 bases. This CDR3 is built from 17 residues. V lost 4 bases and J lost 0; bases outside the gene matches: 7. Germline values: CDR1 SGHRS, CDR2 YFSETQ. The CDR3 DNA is TGCGCCAGCAGCAAAGGGACTAGCGGGGTGTCCTCCTACGAGCAGTACTTC. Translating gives CASSKGTSGVSSYEQYF.

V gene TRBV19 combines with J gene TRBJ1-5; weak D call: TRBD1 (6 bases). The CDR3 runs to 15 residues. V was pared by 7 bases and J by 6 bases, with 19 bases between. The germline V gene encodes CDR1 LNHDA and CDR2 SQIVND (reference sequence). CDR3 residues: CASTPRAGDRQPQHF. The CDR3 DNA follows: TGTGCCAGTACCCCAAGGGCAGGGGATCGTCAGCCCCAGCATTTT.

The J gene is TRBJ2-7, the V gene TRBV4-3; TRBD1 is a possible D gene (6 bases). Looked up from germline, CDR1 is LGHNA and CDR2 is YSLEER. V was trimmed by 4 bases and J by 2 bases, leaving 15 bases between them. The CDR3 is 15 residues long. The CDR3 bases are TGCGCCAGCAGCCTACGTAACAGGGTCGCCTACGAGCAGTACTTC. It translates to CASSLRNRVAYEQYF.

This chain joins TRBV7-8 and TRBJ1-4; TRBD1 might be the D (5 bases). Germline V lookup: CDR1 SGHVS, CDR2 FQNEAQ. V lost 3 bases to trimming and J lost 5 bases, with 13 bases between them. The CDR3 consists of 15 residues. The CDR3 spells CASSFRDSENEKLFF. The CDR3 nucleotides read TGTGCCAGCAGCTTCCGGGACTCTGAAAATGAAAAACTGTTTTTT.

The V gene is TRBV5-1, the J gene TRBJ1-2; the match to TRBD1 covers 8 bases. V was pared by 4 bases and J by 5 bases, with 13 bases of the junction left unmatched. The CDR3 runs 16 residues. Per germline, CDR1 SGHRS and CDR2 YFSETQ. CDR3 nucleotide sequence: TGCGCCAGCAGCCCCGATGGGCAGGGGGCGCGGTATGGCTACACCTTC. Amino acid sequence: CASSPDGQGARYGYTF.

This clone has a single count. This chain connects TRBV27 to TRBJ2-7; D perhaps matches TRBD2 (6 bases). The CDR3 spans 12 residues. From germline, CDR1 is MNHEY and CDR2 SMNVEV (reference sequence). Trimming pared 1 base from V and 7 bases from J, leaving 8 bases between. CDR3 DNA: TGTGCCAGCAGTTTATTGGAGGGGGAGCAGTACTTC. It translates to CASSLLEGEQYF.

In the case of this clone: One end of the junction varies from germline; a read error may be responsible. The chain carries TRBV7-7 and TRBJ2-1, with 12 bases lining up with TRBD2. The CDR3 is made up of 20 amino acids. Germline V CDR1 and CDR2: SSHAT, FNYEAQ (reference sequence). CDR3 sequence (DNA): TGTGCTAGCAGCGACCCCCCGGCTAGCGGGAGGGGAAGCTCCTACAATGAGCAGTTCTTC. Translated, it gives CASSDPPASGRGSSYNEQFF. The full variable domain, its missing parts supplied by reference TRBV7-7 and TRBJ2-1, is GAGVSQSPRYKVTKRGQDVTLRCDPISSHATLYWYQQALGQGPEFLTYFNYEAQPDKSGLPSDRFSAERPEGSISTLTIQRTEQRDSAMYRCASSDPPASGRGSSYNEQFFGPGTRLTVL.

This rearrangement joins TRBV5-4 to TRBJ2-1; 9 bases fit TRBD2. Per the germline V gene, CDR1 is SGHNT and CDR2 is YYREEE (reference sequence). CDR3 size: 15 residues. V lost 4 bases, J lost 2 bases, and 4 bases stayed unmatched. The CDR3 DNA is TGTGCCAGCAGCAGTCTAGCGGGGACCTACAATGAGCAGTTCTTC. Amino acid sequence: CASSSLAGTYNEQFF.

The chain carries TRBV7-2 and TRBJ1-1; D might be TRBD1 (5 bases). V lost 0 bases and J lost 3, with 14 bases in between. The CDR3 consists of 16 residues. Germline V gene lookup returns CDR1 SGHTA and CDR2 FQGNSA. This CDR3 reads CASSLAPLDTHTEAFF. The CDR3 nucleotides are TGTGCCAGCAGCTTAGCGCCCTTGGACACGCACACTGAAGCTTTCTTT. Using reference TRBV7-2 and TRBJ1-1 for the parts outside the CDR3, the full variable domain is GAGVSQSPSNKVTEKGKDVELRCDPISGHTALYWYRQSLGQGLEFLIYFQGNSAPDKSGLPSDRFSAERTGGSVSTLTIQRTQQEDSAVYLCASSLAPLDTHTEAFFGQGTRLTVV.

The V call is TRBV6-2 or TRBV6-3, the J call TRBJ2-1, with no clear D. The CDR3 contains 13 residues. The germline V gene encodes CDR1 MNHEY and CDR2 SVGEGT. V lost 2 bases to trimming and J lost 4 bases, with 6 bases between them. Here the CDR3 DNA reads TGTGCCAGCAGTTACGGCCGTTACAATGAGCAGTTCTTC. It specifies CASSYGRYNEQFF.

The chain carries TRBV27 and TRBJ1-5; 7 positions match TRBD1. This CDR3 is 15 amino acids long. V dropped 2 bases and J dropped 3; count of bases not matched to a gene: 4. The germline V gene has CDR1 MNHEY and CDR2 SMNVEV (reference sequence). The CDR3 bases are TGTGCCAGCAGTTTAACAGGGGTCGACAATCAGCCCCAGCATTTT. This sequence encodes CASSLTGVDNQPQHF.

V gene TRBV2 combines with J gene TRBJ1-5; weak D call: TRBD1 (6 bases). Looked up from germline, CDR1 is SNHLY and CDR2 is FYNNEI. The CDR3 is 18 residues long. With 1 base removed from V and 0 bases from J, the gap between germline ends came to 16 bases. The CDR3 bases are TGTGCCAGCAGTGAAGTATCGGACAGAATTTATAGCAATCAGCCCCAGCATTTT. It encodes CASSEVSDRIYSNQPQHF.

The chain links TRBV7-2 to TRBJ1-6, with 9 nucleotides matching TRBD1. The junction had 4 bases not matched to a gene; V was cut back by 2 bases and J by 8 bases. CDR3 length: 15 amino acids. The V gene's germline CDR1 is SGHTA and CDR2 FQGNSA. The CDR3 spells CASSLYRTGDSPLHF. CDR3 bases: TGTGCCAGCAGCTTATATCGGACAGGGGATTCACCCCTCCACTTT.

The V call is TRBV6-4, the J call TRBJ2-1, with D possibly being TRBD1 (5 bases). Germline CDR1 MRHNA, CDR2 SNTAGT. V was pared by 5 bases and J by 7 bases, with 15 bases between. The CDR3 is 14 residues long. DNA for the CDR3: TGTGCCAGCAGTCCCAGGGCCGGCCGGAATGAGCAGTTCTTC. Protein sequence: CASSPRAGRNEQFF.

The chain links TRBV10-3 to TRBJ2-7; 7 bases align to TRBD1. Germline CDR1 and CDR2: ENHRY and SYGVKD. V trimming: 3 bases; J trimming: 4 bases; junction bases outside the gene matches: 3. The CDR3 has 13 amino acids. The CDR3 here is CAISDGRGYEQYF. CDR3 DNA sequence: TGTGCCATCAGTGACGGCAGGGGGTACGAGCAGTACTTC.

Here the CDR3 DNA reads TGTGCCAGCAGCTCAGAAAGAGGAGGGGGGGCTGGTGGCTACACCTTC. It specifies CASSSERGGGAGGYTF. The rearrangement uses TRBV9 and TRBJ1-2; D perhaps matches TRBD1 (6 bases). There are 16 residues in the CDR3. Germline V gene data show CDR1 as SGDLS and CDR2 as YYNGEE. With 4 bases removed from V and 7 bases from J, the gap between germline ends came to 23 bases.

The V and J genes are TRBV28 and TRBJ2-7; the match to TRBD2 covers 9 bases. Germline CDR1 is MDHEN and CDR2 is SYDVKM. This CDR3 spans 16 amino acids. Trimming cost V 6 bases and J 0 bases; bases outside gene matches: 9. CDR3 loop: CASRLLAGRASYEQYF. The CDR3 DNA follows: TGTGCCAGCAGATTACTAGCGGGTCGGGCCTCCTACGAGCAGTACTTC.

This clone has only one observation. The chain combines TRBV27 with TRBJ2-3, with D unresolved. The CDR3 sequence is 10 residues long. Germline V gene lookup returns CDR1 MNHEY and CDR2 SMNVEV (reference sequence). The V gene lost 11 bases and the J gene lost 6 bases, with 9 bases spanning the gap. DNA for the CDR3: TGTGCCTCCCGAGCTGATACGCAGTATTTT. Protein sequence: CASRADTQYF.

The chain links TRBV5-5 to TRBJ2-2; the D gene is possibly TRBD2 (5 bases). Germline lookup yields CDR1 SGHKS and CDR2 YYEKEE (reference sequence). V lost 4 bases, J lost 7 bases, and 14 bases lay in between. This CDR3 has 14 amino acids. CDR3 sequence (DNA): TGTGCCAGCAGCCTCGGGGTAGGCATCGGGGAGCTGTTTTTT. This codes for CASSLGVGIGELFF.

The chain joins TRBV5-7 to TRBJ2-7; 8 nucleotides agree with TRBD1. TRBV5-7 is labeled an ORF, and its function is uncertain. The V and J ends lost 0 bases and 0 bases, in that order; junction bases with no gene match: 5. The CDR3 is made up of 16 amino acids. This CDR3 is CASSLAGTGSSYEQYF. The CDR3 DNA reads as TGTGCCAGCAGCTTGGCGGGGACAGGAAGCTCCTACGAGCAGTACTTC.

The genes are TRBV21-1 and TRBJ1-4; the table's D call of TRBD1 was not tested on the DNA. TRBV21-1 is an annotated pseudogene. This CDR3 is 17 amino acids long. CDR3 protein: CASSTRRRQATNEKLFF. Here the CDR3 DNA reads TGTGCCAGCAGCACCCGCCGTAGACAGGCAACTAATGAAAAACTGTTTTTT.

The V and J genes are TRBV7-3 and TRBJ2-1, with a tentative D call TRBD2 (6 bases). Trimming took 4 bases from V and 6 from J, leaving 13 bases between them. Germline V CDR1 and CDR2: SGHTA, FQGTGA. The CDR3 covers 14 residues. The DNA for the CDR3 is TGTGCCAGCAGCTCCCGCGGGACTGCCAATGAGCAGTTCTTC. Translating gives CASSSRGTANEQFF. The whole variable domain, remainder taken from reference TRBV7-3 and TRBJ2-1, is GAGVSQTPSNKVTEKGKYVELRCDPISGHTALYWYRQSLGQGPEFLIYFQGTGAADDSGLPNDRFFAVRPEGSVSTLKIQRTERGDSAVYLCASSSRGTANEQFFGPGTRLTVL.

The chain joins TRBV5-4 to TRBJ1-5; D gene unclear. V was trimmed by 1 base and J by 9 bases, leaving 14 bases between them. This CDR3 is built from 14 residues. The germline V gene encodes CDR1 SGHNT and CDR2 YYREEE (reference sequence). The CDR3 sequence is CASSLRGSRMPQHF. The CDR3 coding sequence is TGTGCCAGCAGCTTGCGAGGTTCACGCATGCCCCAGCATTTT.

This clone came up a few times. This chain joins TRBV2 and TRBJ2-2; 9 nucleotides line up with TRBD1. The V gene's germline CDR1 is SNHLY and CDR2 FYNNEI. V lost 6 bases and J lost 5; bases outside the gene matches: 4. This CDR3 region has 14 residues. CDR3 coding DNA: TGTGCCAGCAGCGAACAGGGGGCGACCGGGGAGCTGTTTTTT. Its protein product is CASSEQGATGELFF.

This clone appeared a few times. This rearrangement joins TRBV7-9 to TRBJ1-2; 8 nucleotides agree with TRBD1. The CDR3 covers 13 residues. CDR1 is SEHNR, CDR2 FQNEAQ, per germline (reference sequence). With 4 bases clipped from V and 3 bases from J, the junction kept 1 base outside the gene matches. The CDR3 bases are TGTGCCAGCAGCTCGGACAGGGACTATGGCTACACCTTC. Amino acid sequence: CASSSDRDYGYTF.